This T cell receptor (beta chain) was captured by sequencing in a study of blood T cell repertoires in COVID-19. Study overall: From T cells, B-cell-depleted T cells, or PBMCs came the material, which was cDNA or gDNA.

How the authors handled the data: Estimation of nucleated cell counts was performed using reference gene primer amplification. Sequencing was performed with immunoSEQ multiplex PCR; in TCRdb, only in-frame clones are kept and a portion is missing. V and J calls and clone size are given by that table; D and trimming were obtained from the DNA. The profile covers roughly 100,000 clones, with about 89% appearing a single time and roughly 15% taken by the ten largest. Unmatched junction bases numbered 10, after V lost 3 bases and J lost 2 bases. The CDR3 spans 16 residues. The germline V gene encodes CDR1 SGHAT and CDR2 FQNNGV.

The specimen sequenced was peripheral blood. The V and J genes are TRBV11-2 and TRBJ2-7, with TRBD1 identical over 7 bases. This sequence was found in a human donor in a cohort sampled during active COVID-19. CDR3 DNA: TGTGCCAGCAGCTTTACTCGGGACAGTAGAACCTACGAGCAGTACTTC. Translating it yields CASSFTRDSRTYEQYF.